This entry is about one T cell receptor beta chain. The source of the sample is a study of blood T cell repertoires in COVID-19. Across the study: The origin of the acute and convalescent COVID-19 samples was the United States, Italy and Spain. PBMCs, B-cell-depleted T cells, or T cells provided the cDNA or gDNA that made up the material.

CDR3 length equals 12 residues. Looked up from germline, CDR1 is SGDLS and CDR2 is YYNGEE. V was trimmed by 10 bases and J by 0 bases, leaving 8 bases between them. Original methodology: Estimated nucleated cell counts came from reference gene primer amplification. Sequenced by immunoSEQ multiplex PCR; TCRdb stores in-frame clones only, minus some. That table gives V, J and clone size, and the DNA gave D and trimming. The sample lists fewer than 350,000 clones; roughly 85% were seen once. Material: peripheral blood. The rearrangement links TRBV9 to TRBJ2-4; tentatively, D is TRBD2 (5 bases). The receptor was isolated from a human donor in a cohort sampled during active COVID-19. CDR3 protein: CAGGGAKNIQYF. The DNA for the CDR3 is TGTGCCGGAGGCGGAGCCAAAAACATTCAGTACTTC.